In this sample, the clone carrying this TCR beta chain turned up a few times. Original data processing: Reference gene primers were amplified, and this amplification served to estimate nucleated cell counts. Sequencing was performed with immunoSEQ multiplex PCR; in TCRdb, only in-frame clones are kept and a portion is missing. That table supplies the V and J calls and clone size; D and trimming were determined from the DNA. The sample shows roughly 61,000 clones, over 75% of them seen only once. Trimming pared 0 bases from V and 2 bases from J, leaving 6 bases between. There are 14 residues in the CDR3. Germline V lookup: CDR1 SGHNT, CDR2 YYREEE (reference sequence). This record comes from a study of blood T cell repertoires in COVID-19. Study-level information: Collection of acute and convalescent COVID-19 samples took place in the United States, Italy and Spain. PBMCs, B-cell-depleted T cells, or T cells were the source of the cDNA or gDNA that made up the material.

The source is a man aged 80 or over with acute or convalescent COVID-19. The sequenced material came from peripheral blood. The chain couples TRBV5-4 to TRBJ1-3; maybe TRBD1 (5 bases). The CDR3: CASSLAGTGNTIYF. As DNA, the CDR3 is TGTGCCAGCAGCTTGGCAGGGACTGGAAACACCATATATTTT.